This T cell receptor (beta chain) was found in a study of T-cell reconstitution after alpha-beta-depleted transplantation in children. Study-wide points: Several hundred expanded graft clones reportedly gave rise to the alpha-beta T cells present about two months after transplant.

As to this clonotype: Its antigen is not identified.

As it was prepared, the TCRbeta library received unique molecular identifiers. TCRdb ran MiXCR on the PCR reads and lists one entry per CDR3 protein. The data contain around 580,000 distinct CDR3 sequences, 25% to 30% of them seen just once; the ten biggest clones take up about 35%. V was clipped by 5 bases and J by 9 bases; unmatched bases: 9. CDR1 is SQVTM, CDR2 ANQGSEA, per germline. The CDR3 has 13 residues. V is TRBV29-1 and J is TRBJ2-5, with TRBD2 identical over 10 bases. This clonotype was obtained from a boy younger than two with Wiskott-Aldrich syndrome, due to receive a stem cell transplant. Sample: PBMCs, taken before TCRalphabeta/CD19-depleted stem cell transplant. The CDR3 region has the DNA TGCAGCGTTACTCCGGGACTAGCGTCTTCCCAGTACTTC. It codes for CSVTPGLASSQYF.